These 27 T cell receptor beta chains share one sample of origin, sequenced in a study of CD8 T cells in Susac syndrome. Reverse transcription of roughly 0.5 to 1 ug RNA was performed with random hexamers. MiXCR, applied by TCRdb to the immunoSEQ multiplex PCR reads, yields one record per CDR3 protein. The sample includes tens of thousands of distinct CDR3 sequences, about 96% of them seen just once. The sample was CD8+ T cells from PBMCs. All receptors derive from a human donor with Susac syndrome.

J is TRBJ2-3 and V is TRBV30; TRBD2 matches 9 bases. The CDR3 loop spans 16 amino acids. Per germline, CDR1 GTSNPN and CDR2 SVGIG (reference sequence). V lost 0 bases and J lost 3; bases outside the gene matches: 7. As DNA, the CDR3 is TGTGCCTGGAGTGTAAACCTAGCGGGGTTAACAGATACGCAGTATTTT. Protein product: CAWSVNLAGLTDTQYF.

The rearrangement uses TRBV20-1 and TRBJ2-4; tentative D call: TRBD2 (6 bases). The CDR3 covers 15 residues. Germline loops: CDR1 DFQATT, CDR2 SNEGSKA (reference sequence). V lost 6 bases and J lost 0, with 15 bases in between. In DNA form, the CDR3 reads TGCAGTGCGAGGGACTTCACCCTAGCCAAAAACATTCAGTACTTC. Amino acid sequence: CSARDFTLAKNIQYF.

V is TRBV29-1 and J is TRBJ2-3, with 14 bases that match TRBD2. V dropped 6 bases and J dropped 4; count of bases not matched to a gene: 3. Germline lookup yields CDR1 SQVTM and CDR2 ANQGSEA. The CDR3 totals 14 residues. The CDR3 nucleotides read TGCAGCGTGGCGACTAGCGGGGGGGCAGATACGCAGTATTTT. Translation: CSVATSGGADTQYF.

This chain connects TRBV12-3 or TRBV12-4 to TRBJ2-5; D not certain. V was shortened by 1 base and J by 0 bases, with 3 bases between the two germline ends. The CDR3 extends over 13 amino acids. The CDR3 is CASSLVYQETQYF. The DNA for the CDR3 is TGTGCCAGCAGTTTAGTCTACCAAGAGACCCAGTACTTC.

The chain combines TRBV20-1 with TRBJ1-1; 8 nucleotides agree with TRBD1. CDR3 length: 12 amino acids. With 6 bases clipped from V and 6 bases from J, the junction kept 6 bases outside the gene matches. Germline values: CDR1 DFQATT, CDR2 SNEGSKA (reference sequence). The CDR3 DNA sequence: TGCAGTGCCTCTGACAGGGGAGCTGAAGCTTTCTTT. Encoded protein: CSASDRGAEAFF.

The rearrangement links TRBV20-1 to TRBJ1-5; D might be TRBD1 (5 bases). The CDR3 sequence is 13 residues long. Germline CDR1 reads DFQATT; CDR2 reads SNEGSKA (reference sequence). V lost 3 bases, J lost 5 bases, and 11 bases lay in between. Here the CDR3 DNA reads TGCAGTGCTAGGGGGCAGGAAGATCAGCCCCAGCATTTT. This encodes CSARGQEDQPQHF.

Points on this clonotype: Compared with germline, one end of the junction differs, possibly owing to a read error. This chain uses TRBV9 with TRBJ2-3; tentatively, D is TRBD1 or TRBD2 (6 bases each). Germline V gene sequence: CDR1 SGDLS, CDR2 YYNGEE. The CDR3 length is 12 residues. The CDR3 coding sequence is TGCAGGGGACTCCTTAGCACAGATACGCAGTATTTT. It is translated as CRGLLSTDTQYF.

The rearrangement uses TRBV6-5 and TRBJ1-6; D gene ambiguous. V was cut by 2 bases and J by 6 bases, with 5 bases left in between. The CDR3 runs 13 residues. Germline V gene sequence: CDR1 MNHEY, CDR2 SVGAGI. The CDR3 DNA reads TGTGCCAGCAGTTACGAACGTAATTCACCCCTCCACTTT. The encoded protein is CASSYERNSPLHF.

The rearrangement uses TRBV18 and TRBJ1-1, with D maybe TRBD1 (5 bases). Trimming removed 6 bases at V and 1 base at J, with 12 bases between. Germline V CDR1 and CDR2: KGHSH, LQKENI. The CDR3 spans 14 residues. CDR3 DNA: TGTGCCAGCTCCCACGACAGTAAGAACACTGAAGCTTTCTTT. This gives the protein CASSHDSKNTEAFF. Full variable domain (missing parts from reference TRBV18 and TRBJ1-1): NAGVMQNPRHLVRRRGQEARLRCSPMKGHSHVYWYRQLPEEGLKFMVYLQKENIIDESGMPKERFSAEFPKEGPSILRIQQVVRGDSAAYFCASSHDSKNTEAFFGQGTRLTVV.

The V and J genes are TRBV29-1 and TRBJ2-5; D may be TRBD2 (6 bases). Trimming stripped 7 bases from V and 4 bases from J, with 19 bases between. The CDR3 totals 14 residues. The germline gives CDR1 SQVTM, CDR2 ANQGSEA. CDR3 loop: CSGPFNQGGETQYF. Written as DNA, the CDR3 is TGCAGCGGCCCCTTTAATCAGGGAGGAGAGACCCAGTACTTC.

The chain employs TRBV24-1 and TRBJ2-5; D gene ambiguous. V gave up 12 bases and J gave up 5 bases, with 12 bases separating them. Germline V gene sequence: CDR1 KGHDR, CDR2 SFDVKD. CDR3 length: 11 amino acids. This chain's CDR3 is CASSTGETQYF. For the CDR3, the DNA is TGTGCCTCGTCCACGGGCGAGACCCAGTACTTC.

In nucleotides, the CDR3 is TGCAGTGCTAGTCACATAACGAGCTCCTACGAGCAGTACTTC. As protein: CSASHITSSYEQYF. The chain employs TRBV20-1 and TRBJ2-7; D uncertain. V shed 3 bases and J shed 0 bases, with 12 bases lying between them. Germline CDR1 reads DFQATT; CDR2 reads SNEGSKA (reference sequence). The CDR3 sequence is 14 residues long.

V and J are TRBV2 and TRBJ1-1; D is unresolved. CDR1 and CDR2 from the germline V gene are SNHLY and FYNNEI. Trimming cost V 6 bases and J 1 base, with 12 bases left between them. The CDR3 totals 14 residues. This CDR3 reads CASSATAGNTEAFF. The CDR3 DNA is TGTGCCAGCAGCGCTACAGCGGGGAACACTGAAGCTTTCTTT.

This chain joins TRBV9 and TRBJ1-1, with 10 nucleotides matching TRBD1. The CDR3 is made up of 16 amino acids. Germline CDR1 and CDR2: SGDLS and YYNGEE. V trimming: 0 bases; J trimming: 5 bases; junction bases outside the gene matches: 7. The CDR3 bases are TGTGCCAGCAGCGTAGGACAGGGGGCGAGGGGAACTGAAGCTTTCTTT. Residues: CASSVGQGARGTEAFF.

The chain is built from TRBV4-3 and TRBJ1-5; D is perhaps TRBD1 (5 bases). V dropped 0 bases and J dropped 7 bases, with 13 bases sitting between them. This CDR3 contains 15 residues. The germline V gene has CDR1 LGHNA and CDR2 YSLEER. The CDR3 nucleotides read TGCGCCAGCAGCCAAGATCGGGGGAGGGAACAGCCCCAGCATTTT. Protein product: CASSQDRGREQPQHF.

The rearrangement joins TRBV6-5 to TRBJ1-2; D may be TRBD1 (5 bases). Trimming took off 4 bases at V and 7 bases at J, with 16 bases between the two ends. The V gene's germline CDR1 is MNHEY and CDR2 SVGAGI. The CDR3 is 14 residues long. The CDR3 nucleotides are TGTGCCAGCAGTTCCGTGTCCCCGGGGCCTGGCTACACCTTC. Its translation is CASSSVSPGPGYTF.

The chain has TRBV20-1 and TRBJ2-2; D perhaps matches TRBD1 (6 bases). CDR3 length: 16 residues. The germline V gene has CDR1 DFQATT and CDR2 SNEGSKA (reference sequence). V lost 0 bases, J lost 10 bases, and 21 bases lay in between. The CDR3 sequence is CSARDPASGAREELFF. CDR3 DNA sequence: TGCAGTGCTAGAGATCCGGCCTCAGGGGCCAGAGAGGAGCTGTTTTTT.

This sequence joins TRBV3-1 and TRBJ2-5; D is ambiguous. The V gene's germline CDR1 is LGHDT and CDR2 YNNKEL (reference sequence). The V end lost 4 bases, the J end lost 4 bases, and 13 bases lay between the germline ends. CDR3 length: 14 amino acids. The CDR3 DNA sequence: TGTGCCAGCAGCCCCATCCCCAATAGAGAGACCCAGTACTTC. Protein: CASSPIPNRETQYF.

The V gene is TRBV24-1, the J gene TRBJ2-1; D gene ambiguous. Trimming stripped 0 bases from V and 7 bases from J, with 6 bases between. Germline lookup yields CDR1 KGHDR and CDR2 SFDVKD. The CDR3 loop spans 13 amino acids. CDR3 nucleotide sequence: TGTGCCACCAGTGATTTGCGGGTTAATGAGCAGTTCTTC. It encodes CATSDLRVNEQFF.

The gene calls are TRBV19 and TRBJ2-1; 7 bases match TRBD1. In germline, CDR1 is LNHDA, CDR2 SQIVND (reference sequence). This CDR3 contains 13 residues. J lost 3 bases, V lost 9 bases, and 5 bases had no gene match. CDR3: CASTGADYNEQFF. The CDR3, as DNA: TGTGCCAGCACAGGGGCCGACTACAATGAGCAGTTCTTC.

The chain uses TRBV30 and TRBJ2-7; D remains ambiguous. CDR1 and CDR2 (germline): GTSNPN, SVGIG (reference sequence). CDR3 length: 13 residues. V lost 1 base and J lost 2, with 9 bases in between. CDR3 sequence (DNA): TGTGCCTGGAGTGGAAACATCGCCTACGAGCAGTACTTC. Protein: CAWSGNIAYEQYF.

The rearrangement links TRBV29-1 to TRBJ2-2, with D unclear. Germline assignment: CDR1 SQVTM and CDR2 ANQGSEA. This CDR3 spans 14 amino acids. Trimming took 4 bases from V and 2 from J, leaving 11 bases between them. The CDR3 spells CSVGGVGNTGELFF. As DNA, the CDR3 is TGCAGCGTTGGCGGAGTCGGAAACACCGGGGAGCTGTTTTTT.

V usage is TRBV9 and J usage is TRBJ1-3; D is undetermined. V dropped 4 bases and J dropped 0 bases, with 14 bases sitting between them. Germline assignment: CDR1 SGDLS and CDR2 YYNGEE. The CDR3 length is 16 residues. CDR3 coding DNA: TGTGCCAGCAGCCCAGTGGGCAGGTCCTCTGGAAACACCATATATTTT. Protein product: CASSPVGRSSGNTIYF.

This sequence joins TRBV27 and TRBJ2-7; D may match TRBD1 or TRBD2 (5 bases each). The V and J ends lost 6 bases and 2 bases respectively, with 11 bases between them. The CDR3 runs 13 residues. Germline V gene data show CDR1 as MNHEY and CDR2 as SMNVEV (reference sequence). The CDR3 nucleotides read TGTGCCAGCAGGGACACCGGGGCCTACGAGCAGTACTTC. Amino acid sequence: CASRDTGAYEQYF.

For the CDR3, the DNA is TGTGCCAGCGTAGGGTTGAACTATGGCTACACCTTC. This encodes CASVGLNYGYTF. V and J are TRBV28 and TRBJ1-2; no firm D call. Germline CDR1 and CDR2: MDHEN and SYDVKM. Trimming took 8 bases from V and 2 from J, leaving 9 bases between them. The CDR3 contains 12 residues.

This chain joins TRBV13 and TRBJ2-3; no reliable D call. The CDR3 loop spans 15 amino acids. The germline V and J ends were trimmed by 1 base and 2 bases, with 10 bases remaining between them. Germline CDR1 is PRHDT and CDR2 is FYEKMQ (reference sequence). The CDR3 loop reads CASSLELGNTDTQYF. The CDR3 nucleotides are TGTGCCAGCAGCTTAGAGCTGGGGAACACAGATACGCAGTATTTT.

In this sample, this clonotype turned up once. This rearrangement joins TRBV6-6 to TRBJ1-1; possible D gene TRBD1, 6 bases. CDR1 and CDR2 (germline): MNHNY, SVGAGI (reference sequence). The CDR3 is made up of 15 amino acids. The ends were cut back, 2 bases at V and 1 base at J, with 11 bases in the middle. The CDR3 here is CASSYQGGTNTEAFF. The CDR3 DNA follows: TGTGCCAGCAGTTACCAAGGGGGTACGAACACTGAAGCTTTCTTT.